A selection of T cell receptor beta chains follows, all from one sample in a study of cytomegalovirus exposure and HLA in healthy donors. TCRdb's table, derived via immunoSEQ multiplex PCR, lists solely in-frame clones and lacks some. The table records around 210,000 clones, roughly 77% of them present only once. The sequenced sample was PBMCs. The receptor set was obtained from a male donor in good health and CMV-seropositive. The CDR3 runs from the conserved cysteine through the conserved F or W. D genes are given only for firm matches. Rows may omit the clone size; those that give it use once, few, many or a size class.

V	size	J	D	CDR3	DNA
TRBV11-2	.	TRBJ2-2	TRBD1	CASSFPLRQGAYTGELFF	TGTGCCAGCAGCTTCCCTCTTCGACAGGGGGCGTACACCGGGGAGCTGTTTTTT
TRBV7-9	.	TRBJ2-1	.	CASSLVEHNEQFF	TGTGCCAGCAGCTTAGTTGAGCACAATGAGCAGTTCTTC
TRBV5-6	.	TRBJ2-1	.	CASSLDWGTYNEQFF	TGTGCCAGCAGCTTGGACTGGGGCACTTACAATGAGCAGTTCTTC
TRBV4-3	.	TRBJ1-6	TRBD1	CASSQSSTGDSPLHF	TGCGCCAGCAGCCAATCATCTACAGGGGATTCACCCCTCCACTTT
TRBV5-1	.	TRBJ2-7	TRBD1	CASQGQGAGPVSREQYF	TGCGCCAGCCAGGGACAGGGGGCCGGTCCTGTCTCCCGCGAGCAGTACTTC
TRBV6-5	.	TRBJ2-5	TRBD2	CASSSVAGGIQETQYF	TGTGCCAGCAGTTCTGTAGCGGGGGGGATACAAGAGACCCAGTACTTC
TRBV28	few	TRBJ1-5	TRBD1	CASSTTGIQPQHF	TGTGCCAGCAGTACGACAGGGATTCAGCCCCAGCATTTT
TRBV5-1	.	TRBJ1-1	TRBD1	CASSPGQGASNTEAFF	TGCGCCAGCAGCCCTGGACAGGGGGCGTCGAACACTGAAGCTTTCTTT
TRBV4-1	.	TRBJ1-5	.	CASSQDKGYQPQHF	TGCGCCAGCAGCCAAGATAAGGGGTATCAGCCCCAGCATTTT
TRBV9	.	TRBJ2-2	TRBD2	CASSVSLAGSVADTGELFF	TGTGCCAGCAGCGTCAGTCTAGCGGGAAGCGTAGCGGACACCGGGGAGCTGTTTTTT
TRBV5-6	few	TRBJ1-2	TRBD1	CASSLGQGAVSYGYTF	TGTGCCAGCAGCTTGGGTCAGGGGGCGGTATCCTATGGCTACACCTTC
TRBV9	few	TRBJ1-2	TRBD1	CASSERTGRTNYGYTF	TGTGCCAGCAGCGAGCGGACAGGGCGTACTAACTATGGCTACACCTTC
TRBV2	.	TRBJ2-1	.	CASESVREQFF	TGTGCTAGCGAAAGCGTTCGGGAGCAGTTCTTC
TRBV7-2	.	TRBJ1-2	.	CASSPLGGGYGYTF	TGTGCCAGCAGCCCGTTGGGGGGAGGCTATGGCTACACCTTC
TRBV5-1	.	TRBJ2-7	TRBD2	CASSLTSGGTSYEQYF	TGCGCCAGCAGCTTAACTAGCGGGGGGACCTCCTACGAGCAGTACTTC
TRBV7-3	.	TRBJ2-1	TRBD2	CASSLSGGDSYNEQFF	TGTGCCAGCAGCTTAAGCGGGGGGGACTCCTACAATGAGCAGTTCTTC
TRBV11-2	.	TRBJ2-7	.	CASSLTTGSYEQYF	TGTGCCAGCAGCTTAACGACGGGTTCCTACGAGCAGTACTTC
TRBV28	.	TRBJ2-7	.	CASSSAYEQYF	TGTGCCAGCAGCTCAGCCTACGAGCAGTACTTC
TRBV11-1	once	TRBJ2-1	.	CASSLGHLEGEQFF	TGTGCCAGCAGCTTAGGTCACCTGGAGGGTGAGCAGTTCTTC
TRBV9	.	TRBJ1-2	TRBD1	CASTVGTGDFYGYTF	TGTGCCAGCACCGTAGGGACAGGAGACTTCTATGGCTACACCTTC